This note documents a single TCR beta chain sequence. Its specificity is not known. Germline-derived CDR1 and CDR2 are SGHDN and FVKESK. Trimming took 3 bases from V and 14 from J; bases not matched to a gene: 7. This CDR3 spans 12 amino acids. Reverse transcription of all isolated RNA meant that expressed TCRB transcripts were sequenced. Some clones are missing from TCRdb's copy, which holds only in-frame ones; the method was immunoSEQ multiplex PCR. The sample lists fewer than 300,000 clones; about a tenth were seen once. This sample stems from a study of beta chain features in type 1 diabetes. Study conclusions and caveats: The study found that naive, central memory and Treg TCRB repertoires appeared more similar in patients than in healthy donors. Among patients with Type 1 diabetes, TCRB CDR3s were moderately but significantly shorter in every one of the four CD4+ subsets.

Cells sorted by CD45RO/CCR7/CD25/CD127/CD95/CD27 comprised CD4+ naive, central memory, regulatory and stem cell-like memory cells. Material: naive CD4+ T cells from blood. This chain uses TRBV14 with TRBJ2-1, with 7 nucleotides matching TRBD1. The clonotype originates from a man in his thirties or forties with type 1 diabetes. The CDR3 protein is CASSQETGREFF. The CDR3 nucleotides are TGTGCCAGCAGCCAGGAGACAGGGCGGGAGTTCTTC.